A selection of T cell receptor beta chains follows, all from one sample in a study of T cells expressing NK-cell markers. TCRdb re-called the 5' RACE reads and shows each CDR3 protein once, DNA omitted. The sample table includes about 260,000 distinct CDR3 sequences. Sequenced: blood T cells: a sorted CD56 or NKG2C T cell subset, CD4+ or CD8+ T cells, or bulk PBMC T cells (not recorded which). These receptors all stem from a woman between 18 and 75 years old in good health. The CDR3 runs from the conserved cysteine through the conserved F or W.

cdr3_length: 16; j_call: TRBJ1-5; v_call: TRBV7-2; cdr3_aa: CASSLGGTGGIQPQHF
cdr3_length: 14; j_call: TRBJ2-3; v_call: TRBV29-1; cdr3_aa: CSVVSAGATDTQYF
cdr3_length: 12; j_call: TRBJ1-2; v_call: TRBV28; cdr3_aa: CASSYSGFGYTF
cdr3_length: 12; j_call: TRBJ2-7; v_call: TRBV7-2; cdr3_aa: CASSLLFYEQYF
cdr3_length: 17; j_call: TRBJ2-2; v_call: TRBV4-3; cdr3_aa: CASSRKVGGGNTGELFF
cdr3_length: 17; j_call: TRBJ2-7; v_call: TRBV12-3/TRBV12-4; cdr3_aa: CASSKTNPGQRSYEQYF
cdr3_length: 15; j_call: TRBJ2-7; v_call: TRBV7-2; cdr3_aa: CASSLGQGDTYEQYF
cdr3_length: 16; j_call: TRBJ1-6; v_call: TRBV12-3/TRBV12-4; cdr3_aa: CASTPGGSAYNSPLHF
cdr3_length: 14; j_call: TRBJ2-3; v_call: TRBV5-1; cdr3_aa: CASSSGNPTDTQYF
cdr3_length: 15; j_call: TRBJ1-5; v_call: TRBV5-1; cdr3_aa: CASSLVGSPGQPQHF
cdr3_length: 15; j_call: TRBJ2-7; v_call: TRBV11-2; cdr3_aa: CASSLSSGTTYEQYF
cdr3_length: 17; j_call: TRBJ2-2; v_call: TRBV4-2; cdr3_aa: CASSQGTEPTNTGELFF
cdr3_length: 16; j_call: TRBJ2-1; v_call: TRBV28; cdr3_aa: CASSLAAGQSYNEQFF
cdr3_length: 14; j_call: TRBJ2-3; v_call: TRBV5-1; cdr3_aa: CASSIDKTTDTQYF
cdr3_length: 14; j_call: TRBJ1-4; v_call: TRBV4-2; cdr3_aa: CASSHDRGHEKLFF
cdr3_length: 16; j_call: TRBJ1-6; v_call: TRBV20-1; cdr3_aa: CSAAFGTSSAGSPLHF
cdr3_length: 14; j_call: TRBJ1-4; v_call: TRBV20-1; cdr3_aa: CSAVKGPTNEKLFF
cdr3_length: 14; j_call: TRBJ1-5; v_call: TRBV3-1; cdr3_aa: CASSQEGYDQPQHF
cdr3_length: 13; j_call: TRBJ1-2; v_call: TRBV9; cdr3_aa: CASSPSAPDGYTF
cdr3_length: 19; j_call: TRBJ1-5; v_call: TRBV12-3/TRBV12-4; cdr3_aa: CASPDPGQGAQGLNQPQHF
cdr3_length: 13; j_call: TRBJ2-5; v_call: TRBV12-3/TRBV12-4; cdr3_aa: CASNIAGVETQYF
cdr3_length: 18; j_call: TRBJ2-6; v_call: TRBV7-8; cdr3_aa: CASSYRDRVLSGANVLTF
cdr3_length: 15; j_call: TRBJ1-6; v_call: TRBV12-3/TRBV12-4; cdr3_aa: CASPSRTGKNSPLHF
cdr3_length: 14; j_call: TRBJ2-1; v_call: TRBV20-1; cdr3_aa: CSVEPGLAKNEQFF
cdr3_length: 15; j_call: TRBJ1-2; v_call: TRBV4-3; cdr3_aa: CASSQKIGPPYGYTF
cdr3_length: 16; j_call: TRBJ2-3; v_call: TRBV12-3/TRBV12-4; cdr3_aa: CASSRETAGGPDTQYF
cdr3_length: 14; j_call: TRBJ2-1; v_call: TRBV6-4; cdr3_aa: CASSRTGFFNEQFF
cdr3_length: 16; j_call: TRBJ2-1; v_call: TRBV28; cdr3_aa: CASSSPGGRVYNEQFF
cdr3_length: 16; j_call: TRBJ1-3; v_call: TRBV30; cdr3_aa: CAWMPLRGRSGNTIYF
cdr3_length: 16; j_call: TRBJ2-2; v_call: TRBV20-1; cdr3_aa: CSATDWAGANTGELFF